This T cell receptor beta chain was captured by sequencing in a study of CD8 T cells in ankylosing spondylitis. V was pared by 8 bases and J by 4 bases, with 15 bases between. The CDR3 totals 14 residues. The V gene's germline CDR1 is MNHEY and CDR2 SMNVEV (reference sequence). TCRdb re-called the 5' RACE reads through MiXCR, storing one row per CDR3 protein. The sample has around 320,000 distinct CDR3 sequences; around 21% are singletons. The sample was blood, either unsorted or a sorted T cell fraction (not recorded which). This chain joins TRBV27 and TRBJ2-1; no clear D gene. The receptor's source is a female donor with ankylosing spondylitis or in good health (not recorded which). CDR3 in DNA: TGTGCCAGCCTTCCCTGGGCAGGTTACAATGAGCAGTTCTTC. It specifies CASLPWAGYNEQFF.